The 29 T cell receptor beta chains given below trace back to one sample, sequenced in a study of a mutant IDH1 vaccine in newly diagnosed glioma (dated by TCRdb to the early 2020s). Their recognized antigens are unknown. What this sample's time point label stands for: week 35, safety follow-up. A 20-mer mutant IDH1 peptide at 300 micrograms in Montanide made up each vaccine dose, which was injected subcutaneously together with topical imiquimod. The library was generated by the immunoSEQ multiplex PCR assay. TCRdb limited this immuneACCESS table to in-frame rearrangements with V and J called. A share of clones is missing; checked studies link under half to unresolved V genes, and the rest is unexplained. This sample is represented by approximately 62,000 clones; around 80% of them were singletons. The leading ten clones occupy around 4.6% of the sample. The material was PBMCs, obtained from a glioma patient whose treatment included an IDH1 peptide vaccine. These receptors were taken from a man younger than 40 with glioma.

The chain employs TRBV9 and TRBJ2-3; tentatively, D is TRBD2 (7 bases). In germline, CDR1 is SGDLS, CDR2 YYNGEE. With 1 base removed from V and 6 bases from J, the gap between germline ends came to 12 bases. CDR3 length: 14 amino acids. CDR3 coding DNA: TGTGCCAGCAGCGTATTGCGGGGGCCGGATACGCAGTATTTT. Its translation: CASSVLRGPDTQYF.

V is TRBV10-1 and J is TRBJ2-7; 10 positions match TRBD1. Germline trimming cut 6 bases from V and 3 bases from J; bases unmatched to any gene: 5. The germline CDR1 and CDR2 sequences are WNHNN and SYGVQD (reference sequence). This CDR3 is 14 amino acids long. CDR3 in DNA: TGCGCCAGCAGCAGAGGGGACAGGGGCTACGAGCAGTACTTC. Translating gives CASSRGDRGYEQYF.

This clone has only one observation. The CDR3 here is CASSLSRRGKSPLHF. CDR3 sequence (DNA): TGCGCCAGCAGCTTGTCCCGTCGGGGTAAGTCACCCCTCCACTTT. The V gene is TRBV5-1, the J gene TRBJ1-6; D gene uncertain. V was clipped by 1 base and J by 10 bases, with 15 bases between them. CDR3 length equals 15 residues. Germline lookup yields CDR1 SGHRS and CDR2 YFSETQ.

The chain recombines TRBV7-9 with TRBJ1-1, with D tentatively TRBD1 (6 bases). Trimming removed 5 bases at V and 5 bases at J, with 15 bases between. CDR3 length equals 14 residues. In germline, CDR1 is SEHNR, CDR2 FQNEAQ (reference sequence). CDR3 loop: CASSPLTGGTEAFF. CDR3 sequence (DNA): TGTGCCAGCAGCCCCCTGACAGGCGGGACTGAAGCTTTCTTT.

The rearrangement uses TRBV25-1 and TRBJ1-5, with D uncertain. From germline, CDR1 is MGHDK and CDR2 SYGVNS. This CDR3 has 14 residues. The germline V and J ends were trimmed by 0 bases and 4 bases, with 7 bases remaining between them. The CDR3 sequence is CASSEYSGNQPQHF. In nucleotides, the CDR3 is TGTGCCAGCAGTGAATACTCGGGAAATCAGCCCCAGCATTTT.

The chain links TRBV11-2 to TRBJ2-3; D may match TRBD1 or TRBD2 (5 bases each). The CDR3 has 17 amino acids. V was trimmed by 3 bases and J by 2 bases, leaving 18 bases between them. Per the germline V gene, CDR1 is SGHAT and CDR2 is FQNNGV. In DNA, the CDR3 is TGTGCCAGCAGCTTTGATCTCTTACCGGGACCCACAGATACGCAGTATTTT. It encodes CASSFDLLPGPTDTQYF.

This chain connects TRBV28 to TRBJ2-7, with no clear D. The CDR3 runs to 12 residues. Germline assignment: CDR1 MDHEN and CDR2 SYDVKM. Trimming removed 5 bases from V and 4 bases from J, with 9 bases in between. The chain's CDR3 is CASSLPGYEQYF. CDR3 nucleotides: TGTGCCAGCAGTCTCCCGGGTTACGAGCAGTACTTC.

The chain carries TRBV4-1 and TRBJ1-3; D is uncertain. V dropped 8 bases and J dropped 4 bases, with 18 bases sitting between them. This CDR3 is built from 15 residues. CDR1 and CDR2 (germline): MGHRA, YSYEKL. The CDR3 nucleotides are TGCGCCAGCGGCCTAGGGCCTCAGAACGGAAACACCATATATTTT. It translates to CASGLGPQNGNTIYF.

The rearrangement uses TRBV5-6 and TRBJ2-3; 9 bases align to TRBD2. Germline CDR1 is SGHDT and CDR2 is YYEEEE. V shed 6 bases and J 1 base; nucleotides not matched to a gene: 6. This CDR3 has 15 amino acids. The CDR3: CASNIPSGGTDTQYF. The CDR3 DNA reads as TGTGCCAGCAACATTCCTAGCGGGGGCACAGATACGCAGTATTTT.

This clone turned up a few times. The rearrangement joins TRBV15 to TRBJ1-2; D is possibly TRBD1 (5 bases). The germline gives CDR1 LNHNV, CDR2 YYDKDF (reference sequence). The length of the CDR3 is 14 residues. Trimming left V 5 bases short and J 0 bases short, with 10 bases between. The CDR3: CATSADSTNYGYTF. The DNA for the CDR3 is TGTGCCACCAGCGCTGACAGCACTAACTATGGCTACACCTTC.

The CDR3 spells CASRLGHSYEQYF. The CDR3 DNA reads as TGTGCCAGTCGGTTGGGACACTCCTACGAGCAGTACTTC. The chain has TRBV6-5 and TRBJ2-7; maybe TRBD1 (6 bases). The V and J ends lost 9 bases and 0 bases respectively, with 12 bases between them. Germline V gene data show CDR1 as MNHEY and CDR2 as SVGAGI. The CDR3 consists of 13 residues.

The rearrangement joins TRBV29-1 to TRBJ1-2; D possibly corresponds to TRBD1 (6 bases). V gave up 4 bases and J gave up 7 bases, with 10 bases separating them. Germline CDR1 is SQVTM and CDR2 is ANQGSEA. The CDR3 consists of 11 residues. The CDR3 coding sequence is TGCAGCGTTGGGGGGCTGGTTGGCTACACCTTC. This gives the protein CSVGGLVGYTF.

V and J are TRBV19 and TRBJ1-2, with D perhaps TRBD1 (5 bases). The V end lost 4 bases, the J end lost 6 bases, and 9 bases lay between the germline ends. The CDR3 spans 12 residues. Germline V lookup: CDR1 LNHDA, CDR2 SQIVND (reference sequence). The CDR3 DNA is TGTGCCAGTAGTACCAGGGACCATGGCTACACCTTC. As protein: CASSTRDHGYTF.

This clone appeared a few times. This chain links TRBV19 with TRBJ1-2; no firm D call. From germline, CDR1 is LNHDA and CDR2 SQIVND (reference sequence). This CDR3 has 11 amino acids. The germline V and J ends were trimmed by 8 bases and 6 bases, with 10 bases remaining between them. This CDR3 reads CASLGLHGYTF. The CDR3 DNA reads as TGTGCCAGTCTTGGCCTTCATGGCTACACCTTC.

V and J are TRBV30 and TRBJ2-5, with D perhaps given as TRBD1 or TRBD2 (5 bases each). V was pared by 2 bases and J by 5 bases, with 18 bases between. The CDR3 extends over 15 amino acids. The germline gives CDR1 GTSNPN, CDR2 SVGIG (reference sequence). The CDR3 bases are TGTGCCTGGAGTTTAGGCCACTGGGGGTTGGAGACCCAGTACTTC. As protein: CAWSLGHWGLETQYF.

The chain recombines TRBV6-5 with TRBJ1-6, with D unclear. This CDR3 is built from 13 residues. Trimming took off 8 bases at V and 0 bases at J, with 5 bases between the two ends. Germline V CDR1 and CDR2: MNHEY, SVGAGI. CDR3 residues: CASASSYNSPLHF. Here the CDR3 DNA reads TGTGCCAGCGCGAGCTCCTATAATTCACCCCTCCACTTT.

This clone was observed once. The chain links TRBV19 to TRBJ2-7; D perhaps matches TRBD1 (7 bases). V was clipped by 5 bases and J by 0 bases, with 17 bases between them. Germline V gene sequence: CDR1 LNHDA, CDR2 SQIVND (reference sequence). The CDR3 totals 16 residues. The DNA for the CDR3 is TGTGCCAGTAGTGACCGGAGGGGGCGGGACTCCTACGAGCAGTACTTC. It yields the protein CASSDRRGRDSYEQYF.

This clone was counted a single time. This chain connects TRBV4-1 to TRBJ2-5; 7 positions agree with TRBD1. The closer fit of TRBJ2-7 to the DNA end suggests the J call may be wrong. This CDR3 is 14 amino acids long. From germline, CDR1 is MGHRA and CDR2 YSYEKL. The CDR3 loop is CASSTRQGTYEQYF. The CDR3 region has the DNA TGCGCCAGCAGCACCCGACAGGGAACCTACGAGCAGTACTTC.

The chain is built from TRBV5-4 and TRBJ1-3, with 8 bases lining up with TRBD1. The CDR3 spans 14 residues. Looked up from germline, CDR1 is SGHNT and CDR2 is YYREEE (reference sequence). Germline trimming cut 4 bases from V and 4 bases from J; bases unmatched to any gene: 4. CDR3 protein: CASSIGTGGNTIYF. In nucleotides, the CDR3 is TGTGCCAGCAGCATAGGGACAGGCGGAAACACCATATATTTT.

The chain couples TRBV6-1 to TRBJ2-7; tentatively, D is TRBD2 (7 bases). Germline V gene lookup returns CDR1 MNHNS and CDR2 SASEGT. Trimming removed 5 bases from V and 2 bases from J, with 19 bases in between. The CDR3 covers 16 residues. CDR3 sequence (DNA): TGTGCCAGCAGTAAAGGGTGGGGGGGGCTTACCTACGAGCAGTACTTC. Translated: CASSKGWGGLTYEQYF.

The gene calls are TRBV5-1 and TRBJ1-6, with D possibly being TRBD1 (5 bases). Per the germline V gene, CDR1 is SGHRS and CDR2 is YFSETQ. The V and J ends lost 5 bases and 10 bases respectively, with 16 bases between them. This CDR3 spans 14 amino acids. For the CDR3, the DNA is TGCGCCAGCAGGCCAGGATCAGGGAAATCACCCCTCCACTTT. Translation gives CASRPGSGKSPLHF.

The chain recombines TRBV5-5 with TRBJ2-3; no clear D gene. The V gene's germline CDR1 is SGHKS and CDR2 YYEKEE (reference sequence). This CDR3 has 16 amino acids. The ends were cut back, 3 bases at V and 2 bases at J, with 16 bases in the middle. The CDR3 spells CASSSRPDGNTDTQYF. CDR3 nucleotides: TGTGCCAGCAGCTCCCGGCCCGACGGCAACACAGATACGCAGTATTTT.

The gene calls are TRBV5-1 and TRBJ1-1; the D gene is possibly TRBD1 (5 bases). The V end was cut by 3 bases, the J end by 5 bases, with 14 bases between. The germline V gene has CDR1 SGHRS and CDR2 YFSETQ. The CDR3 sequence is 14 residues long. This chain's CDR3 is CASSSKGRLTEAFF. The CDR3 DNA reads TGCGCCAGCAGCTCCAAGGGGCGGTTGACTGAAGCTTTCTTT.

The chain carries TRBV4-2 and TRBJ1-4; no clear D gene. Germline V CDR1 and CDR2: LGHNA, YNFKEQ. V was clipped by 5 bases and J by 8 bases, with 15 bases between them. The CDR3 loop spans 14 amino acids. The CDR3, as DNA: TGTGCCAGCAGCGGAGAGGTGGCAGACGAAAAACTGTTTTTT. It codes for CASSGEVADEKLFF.

The chain combines TRBV27 with TRBJ2-5; possibly TRBD1 for D (6 bases). The CDR3 totals 15 residues. Germline values: CDR1 MNHEY, CDR2 SMNVEV (reference sequence). V was shortened by 5 bases and J by 0 bases, with 13 bases between the two germline ends. CDR3 in amino acids: CASSPQGLNQETQYF. CDR3 in DNA: TGTGCCAGCAGTCCCCAGGGGTTGAACCAAGAGACCCAGTACTTC.

The chain employs TRBV19 and TRBJ2-7, with D perhaps given as TRBD1 or TRBD2 (5 bases each). This CDR3 has 15 amino acids. Per germline, CDR1 LNHDA and CDR2 SQIVND (reference sequence). Deletions cut 3 bases from V and 2 bases from J, with 14 bases between. The CDR3 region has the DNA TGTGCCAGTAGTATGGGGCCGTCGACTACCTACGAGCAGTACTTC. This translates into CASSMGPSTTYEQYF.

The chain joins TRBV9 to TRBJ1-2; D is ambiguous. Trimming took 0 bases from V and 0 from J, leaving 9 bases between them. The germline V gene has CDR1 SGDLS and CDR2 YYNGEE. This CDR3 region has 15 residues. CDR3 sequence: CASSVGAGANYGYTF. The CDR3 bases are TGTGCCAGCAGCGTAGGAGCAGGAGCTAACTATGGCTACACCTTC. Supplemented by reference TRBV9 and TRBJ1-2, the full variable domain reads DSGVTQTPKHLITATGQRVTLRCSPRSGDLSVYWYQQSLDQGLQFLIQYYNGEERAKGNILERFSAQQFPDLHSELNLSSLELGDSALYFCASSVGAGANYGYTFGSGTRLTVV.

This clone was seen a few times. The chain uses TRBV15 and TRBJ1-1; D is unclear. The CDR3 totals 15 residues. Trimming stripped 5 bases from V and 2 bases from J, with 15 bases between. Per germline, CDR1 LNHNV and CDR2 YYDKDF (reference sequence). The CDR3 DNA reads as TGTGCCACCAGCGGTGAAGCTGAACCCAACACTGAAGCTTTCTTT. Translated: CATSGEAEPNTEAFF. Full variable domain (missing parts from reference TRBV15 and TRBJ1-1): DAMVIQNPRYQVTQFGKPVTLSCSQTLNHNVMYWYQQKSSQAPKLLFHYYDKDFNNEADTPDNFQSRRPNTSFCFLDIRSPGLGDTAMYLCATSGEAEPNTEAFFGQGTRLTVV.

The chain uses TRBV10-1 and TRBJ2-3; D might be TRBD2 (7 bases). Germline V lookup: CDR1 WNHNN, CDR2 SYGVQD (reference sequence). Trimming removed 3 bases at V and 9 bases at J, with 19 bases between. The CDR3 has 15 residues. The CDR3 DNA is TGCGCCAGCAGTGACGGGGGGCCGACCGGGGGCACGCAGTATTTT. Protein: CASSDGGPTGGTQYF.